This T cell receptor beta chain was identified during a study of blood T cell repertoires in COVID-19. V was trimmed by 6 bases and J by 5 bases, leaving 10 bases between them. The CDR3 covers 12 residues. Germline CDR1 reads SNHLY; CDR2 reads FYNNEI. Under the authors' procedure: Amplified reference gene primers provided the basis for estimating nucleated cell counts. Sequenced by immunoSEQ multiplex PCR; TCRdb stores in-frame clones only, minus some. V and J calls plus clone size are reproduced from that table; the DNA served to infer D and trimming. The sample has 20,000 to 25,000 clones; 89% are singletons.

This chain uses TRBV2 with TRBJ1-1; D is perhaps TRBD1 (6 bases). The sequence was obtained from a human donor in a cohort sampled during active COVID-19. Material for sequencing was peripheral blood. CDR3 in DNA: TGTGCCAGCAGACAGGGCAGGACTGAAGCTTTCTTT. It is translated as CASRQGRTEAFF.